This passage covers 12 T cell receptor beta chains from one sample sequenced in a study of shared clonotypes between healthy human individuals. Profiled with immunoSEQ multiplex PCR; TCRdb holds only in-frame clones, not every one. The sample holds approximately 2.3 million clones, 85% to 95% seen once. The specimen sequenced was naive CD4+ T cells from PBMCs. Subset denoted: CD45RA+ positively selected. These receptor sequences come from a man aged 18 to 29 in good health. Some clones in this sample may be carry-over from other donors' samples.

The rearrangement links TRBV5-1 to TRBJ1-2; 8 bases are a match to TRBD1. This CDR3 is built from 15 residues. The ends lost 1 base at V and 0 bases at J; junction bases unmatched: 2. The V gene's germline CDR1 is SGHRS and CDR2 YFSETQ. The CDR3 is CASSLLTGANYGYTF. Written as DNA, the CDR3 is TGCGCCAGCAGCTTGTTGACAGGGGCTAACTATGGCTACACCTTC.

The CDR3 is CAWGRGTGELFF. The CDR3 region has the DNA TGTGCCTGGGGTCGGGGAACCGGGGAGCTGTTTTTT. This chain connects TRBV30 to TRBJ2-2; maybe TRBD2 (5 bases). There are 12 residues in the CDR3. Germline V CDR1 and CDR2: GTSNPN, SVGIG (reference sequence). The V and J ends lost 5 bases and 5 bases respectively, with 9 bases between them.

The V gene is TRBV6-5, the J gene TRBJ1-1, with D perhaps TRBD1 (5 bases). The CDR3 has 13 residues. Germline CDR1 and CDR2: MNHEY and SVGAGI. V shed 6 bases and J shed 5 bases, with 13 bases lying between them. CDR3: CASRGVRGTEAFF. CDR3 DNA sequence: TGTGCCAGCAGGGGGGTCCGGGGGACTGAAGCTTTCTTT.

Comments on this clone: The sample has other DNA sequences that encode this CDR3 too. The CDR3, as DNA: TGTGCCAGCAGCGTGGGGGGACAGCAAGAGACCCAGTACTTC. Protein: CASSVGGQQETQYF. The chain couples TRBV9 to TRBJ2-5; a weak D match, TRBD1 (7 bases). Looked up from germline, CDR1 is SGDLS and CDR2 is YYNGEE. The CDR3 is 14 residues long. V lost 2 bases to trimming and J lost 2 bases, with 10 bases between them.

V usage is TRBV5-4 and J usage is TRBJ2-7, with D possibly called TRBD1 or TRBD2 (5 bases each). V lost 2 bases and J 3 bases, leaving 12 bases between the germline ends. In germline, CDR1 is SGHNT, CDR2 YYREEE (reference sequence). CDR3 size: 14 residues. The CDR3 here is CASSFRGDLYEQYF. CDR3 sequence (DNA): TGTGCCAGCAGCTTTAGAGGGGATCTCTACGAGCAGTACTTC.

V usage is TRBV28 and J usage is TRBJ1-5; the match to TRBD1 covers 8 bases. Germline CDR1 MDHEN, CDR2 SYDVKM. This CDR3 has 16 residues. J was trimmed by 0 bases and V by 6 bases; bases with no gene match: 7. The CDR3 nucleotides read TGTGCCAGCAGAACTGCCGGGACAGGTAGCAATCAGCCCCAGCATTTT. Encoded protein: CASRTAGTGSNQPQHF. Full variable domain (missing parts from reference TRBV28 and TRBJ1-5): DVKVTQSSRYLVKRTGEKVFLECVQDMDHENMFWYRQDPGLGLRLIYFSYDVKMKEKGDIPEGYSVSREKKERFSLILESASTNQTSMYLCASRTAGTGSNQPQHFGDGTRLSIL.

J is TRBJ2-2 and V is TRBV18; unclear D gene. Germline V gene data show CDR1 as KGHSH and CDR2 as LQKENI. This CDR3 has 16 amino acids. V was clipped by 0 bases and J by 3 bases, with 11 bases between them. Here the CDR3 reads CASSPPARKDTGELFF. In DNA, the CDR3 is TGTGCCAGCTCACCACCGGCCAGGAAGGACACCGGGGAGCTGTTTTTT.

The rearrangement uses TRBV10-3 and TRBJ1-5; D might be TRBD1 (6 bases). The CDR3 totals 15 residues. V was clipped by 2 bases and J by 4 bases, with 12 bases between them. Germline V gene sequence: CDR1 ENHRY, CDR2 SYGVKD. The CDR3 bases are TGTGCCATCAGTGAGCCGGGGGCCCAGAATCAGCCCCAGCATTTT. As protein: CAISEPGAQNQPQHF.

As regards this clone: This sample also contains other DNA sequences that code for the same CDR3. This sequence joins TRBV11-2 and TRBJ2-3; 7 bases fit TRBD2. Germline CDR1 and CDR2: SGHAT and FQNNGV. The J segment lost 1 base and the V segment lost 0 bases, leaving 4 bases of the junction unmatched. This CDR3 comprises 16 residues. The CDR3 sequence: CASSLDPAGGTDTQYF. CDR3 DNA: TGTGCCAGCAGCTTAGATCCGGCGGGGGGCACAGATACGCAGTATTTT.

The chain couples TRBV19 to TRBJ2-7, with 9 bases matching TRBD1. The CDR3 consists of 15 residues. The trim removed 3 bases at V and 2 bases at J, leaving 5 bases unmatched. Germline CDR1 reads LNHDA; CDR2 reads SQIVND (reference sequence). CDR3: CASSIRDRDTYEQYF. The CDR3 DNA reads as TGTGCCAGTAGTATTCGGGACAGGGATACCTACGAGCAGTACTTC.

The V call is TRBV5-4, the J call TRBJ2-5; 8 nucleotides agree with TRBD1. The end of the DNA aligns better with TRBJ2-7, so the J call may be wrong. Germline-derived CDR1 and CDR2 are SGHNT and YYREEE (reference sequence). This CDR3 contains 16 residues. CDR3 bases: TGTGCCAGCAGCTTGGGGCTGACAGGGGCCCGGGGCGAGCAGTACTTC. Translated: CASSLGLTGARGEQYF.

The chain links TRBV6-1 to TRBJ1-1, with 7 positions matching TRBD1. CDR1 MNHNS and CDR2 SASEGT come from the germline V gene. J was trimmed by 5 bases and V by 6 bases; bases with no gene match: 12. This CDR3 has 15 amino acids. CDR3 bases: TGTGCCAGCAGCGATGACTCACAGGGGTGGACTGAAGCTTTCTTT. Translating gives CASSDDSQGWTEAFF.